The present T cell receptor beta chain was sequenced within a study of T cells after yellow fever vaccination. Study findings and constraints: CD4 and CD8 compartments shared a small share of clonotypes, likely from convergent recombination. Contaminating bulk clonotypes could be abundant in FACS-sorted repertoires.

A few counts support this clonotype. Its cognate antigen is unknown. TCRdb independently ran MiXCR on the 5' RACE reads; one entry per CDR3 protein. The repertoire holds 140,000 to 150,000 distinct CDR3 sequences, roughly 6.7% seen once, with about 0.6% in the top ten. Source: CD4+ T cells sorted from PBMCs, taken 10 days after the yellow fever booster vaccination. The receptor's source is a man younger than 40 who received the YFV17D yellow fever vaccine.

CDR3 in DNA: TGTGCCAGCAGCTTGACAGGATTAGCTAACTATGGCTACACCTTC. It yields the protein CASSLTGLANYGYTF. The V and J genes are TRBV7-2 and TRBJ1-2; tentative D call: TRBD1 (6 bases). From germline, CDR1 is SGHTA and CDR2 FQGNSA. V gave up 3 bases and J gave up 0 bases, with 11 bases separating them. The CDR3 has 15 amino acids.